The entry below describes one TCR beta chain. Its antigen is unknown. Mismatch with germline at one junction end may stem from a read error. TCRbeta libraries were built with three rounds of nested PCR, modified from ARM-PCR. TCRdb ran MiXCR on the multiplex PCR reads and lists one entry per CDR3 protein. The table has 77,000 or so distinct CDR3 sequences, 60% to 85% seen once. This sample was taken from a study of tumor and adjacent non-tumor tissue in lung cancer. At the level of the study: Patients comprised roughly 12 adenocarcinoma, a couple of squamous cell carcinoma and 1 small cell lung cancer.

This sample's RNA came from whole unsorted tissue. Study-wide points: Patients with more diverse tumor TCRs had worse survival. Compared with tumor, normal lung showed significantly lower TCR diversity.

Material: lung tumor tissue. The source is a woman in her 50s with non-small cell lung cancer.

CDR3: CVSSSAGTGSDRQYF. CDR3 in DNA: TGTGTCAGCAGCTCGGCGGGCACAGGTTCAGATAGGCAGTATTTT. This chain uses TRBV5-6 with TRBJ2-3; D tentatively reads TRBD1 or TRBD2 (5 bases each). Per the germline V gene, CDR1 is SGHDT and CDR2 is YYEEEE. The CDR3 is 15 amino acids.